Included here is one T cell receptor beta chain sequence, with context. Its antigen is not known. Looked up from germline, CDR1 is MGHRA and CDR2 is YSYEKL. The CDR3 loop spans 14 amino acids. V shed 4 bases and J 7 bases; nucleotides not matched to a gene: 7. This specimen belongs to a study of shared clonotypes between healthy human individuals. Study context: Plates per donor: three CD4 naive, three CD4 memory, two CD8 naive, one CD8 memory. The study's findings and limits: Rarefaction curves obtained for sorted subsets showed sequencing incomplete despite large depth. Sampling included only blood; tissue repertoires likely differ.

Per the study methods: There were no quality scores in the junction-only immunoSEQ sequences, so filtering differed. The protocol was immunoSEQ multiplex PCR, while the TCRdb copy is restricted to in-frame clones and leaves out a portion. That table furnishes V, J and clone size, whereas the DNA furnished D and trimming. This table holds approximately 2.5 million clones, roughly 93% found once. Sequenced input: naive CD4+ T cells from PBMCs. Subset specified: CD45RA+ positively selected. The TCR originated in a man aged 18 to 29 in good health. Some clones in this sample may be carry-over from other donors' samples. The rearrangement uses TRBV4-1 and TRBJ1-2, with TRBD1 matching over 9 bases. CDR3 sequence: CASSPGQTGGGYTF. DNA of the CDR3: TGCGCCAGCAGCCCAGGACAGACAGGGGGTGGCTACACCTTC.